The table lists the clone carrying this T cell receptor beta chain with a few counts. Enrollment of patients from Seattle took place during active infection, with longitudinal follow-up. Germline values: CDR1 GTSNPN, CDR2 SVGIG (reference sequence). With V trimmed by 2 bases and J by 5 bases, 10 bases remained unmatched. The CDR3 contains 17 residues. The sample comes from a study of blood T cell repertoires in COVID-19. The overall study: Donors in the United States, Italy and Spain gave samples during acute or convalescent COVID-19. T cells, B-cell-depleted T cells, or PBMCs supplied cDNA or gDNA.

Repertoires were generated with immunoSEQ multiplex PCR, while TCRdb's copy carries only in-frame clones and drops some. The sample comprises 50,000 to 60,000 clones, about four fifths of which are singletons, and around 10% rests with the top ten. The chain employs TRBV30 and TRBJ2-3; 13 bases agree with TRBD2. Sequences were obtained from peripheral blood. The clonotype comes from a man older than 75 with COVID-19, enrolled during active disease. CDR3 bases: TGTGCCTGGAGTAGCTGGGGACTAGCGGGGAGGGTAGATACGCAGTATTTT. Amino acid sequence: CAWSSWGLAGRVDTQYF. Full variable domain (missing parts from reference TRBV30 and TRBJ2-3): SQTIHQWPATLVQPVGSPLSLECTVEGTSNPNLYWYRQAAGRGLQLLFYSVGIGQISSEVPQNLSASRPQDRQFILSSKKLLLSDSGFYLCAWSSWGLAGRVDTQYFGPGTRLTVL.